These 5 T cell receptor beta chains came from one sample sequenced in a study of beta chain features in type 1 diabetes. Every isolated RNA sample was fully reverse transcribed, so sequencing captured expressed TCRB transcripts. Using immunoSEQ multiplex PCR, the repertoire was profiled, and TCRdb retains in-frame clones only, with some absent. This table holds roughly 150,000 clones, roughly 9% found once. Study observations and caveats: In every one of the four CD4+ subsets, TCRB CDR3s were moderately but significantly shorter in Type 1 diabetes patients.

No antigen is known for these receptors. Specimen: central memory CD4+ T cells from blood. Receptors were obtained from a woman in her thirties with type 1 diabetes.

V is TRBV7-3 and J is TRBJ2-1, with 7 bases that match TRBD2. The trim removed 4 bases at V and 3 bases at J, leaving 9 bases unmatched. Germline CDR1 and CDR2: SGHTA and FQGTGA. This CDR3 comprises 16 residues. CDR3 in amino acids: CASSSSTSQNYNEQFF. CDR3 bases: TGTGCCAGCAGCTCGTCGACTAGCCAGAACTACAATGAGCAGTTCTTC.

This clone has a handful of counts. This chain joins TRBV2 and TRBJ2-7, with TRBD1 matching over 7 bases. The germline gives CDR1 SNHLY, CDR2 FYNNEI. J gave up 2 bases and V 8 bases, and 3 bases lay outside the gene matches. The CDR3 loop spans 12 amino acids. The CDR3 reads CASRDRAYEQYF. CDR3 coding DNA: TGTGCCAGCCGAGACAGGGCCTACGAGCAGTACTTC.

In this sample, this clone turned up a few times. The rearrangement joins TRBV9 to TRBJ2-3, with D perhaps TRBD2 (6 bases). Germline CDR1 SGDLS, CDR2 YYNGEE. CDR3 size: 15 residues. V lost 0 bases and J 4 bases, leaving 12 bases between the germline ends. In DNA form, the CDR3 reads TGTGCCAGCAGCGTAGGAGGAGGGCGTGCAGATACGCAGTATTTT. Translating gives CASSVGGGRADTQYF.

The table lists this clone with a few counts. The chain links TRBV7-2 to TRBJ2-3, with D hard to call. In germline, CDR1 is SGHTA, CDR2 FQGNSA. V lost 5 bases to trimming and J lost 5 bases, with 11 bases between them. The CDR3 is made up of 13 amino acids. The CDR3 nucleotides read TGTGCCAGCAGCCCAAAATCCGGAGATACGCAGTATTTT. Translated: CASSPKSGDTQYF. The whole variable domain, filled in from reference TRBV7-2 and TRBJ2-3, reads GAGVSQSPSNKVTEKGKDVELRCDPISGHTALYWYRQSLGQGLEFLIYFQGNSAPDKSGLPSDRFSAERTGGSVSTLTIQRTQQEDSAVYLCASSPKSGDTQYFGPGTRLTVL.

This clone was observed a few times. This chain connects TRBV2 to TRBJ1-5, with D maybe TRBD1 (5 bases). This CDR3 is built from 16 residues. In germline, CDR1 is SNHLY, CDR2 FYNNEI. V lost 3 bases to trimming and J lost 6 bases, with 18 bases between them. The CDR3 loop is CASSEPSLGGVQPQHF. Here the CDR3 DNA reads TGTGCCAGCAGTGAGCCCTCCCTGGGAGGGGTTCAGCCCCAGCATTTT.